Listed below are T cell receptor beta chains from one sample, sequenced in a study of T cells in localized non-small cell lung cancer. Generated by immunoSEQ multiplex PCR, the TCRdb table keeps only in-frame clones and is missing some. The profile shows 6,000 to 7,500 clones, approximately 46% of them singletons. Here the sequenced sample was lymph node tissue, taken before any cancer treatment. Every receptor here comes from a female donor of 60 years or more with stage I lung adenocarcinoma. The CDR3 runs from the conserved cysteine through the conserved F or W. Each record gives: J gene, V gene, clone size, CDR3 protein. The size of a clone is reported for some rows only, either as once, few or many, or as a class for expanded clones.

>TRBJ2-1|TRBV6-7|.
CASSGPGLHNEQFF
>TRBJ1-2|TRBV30|.
CVWSVLRGGYTF
>TRBJ1-3|TRBV8-2|few
CASNSSRGTGNTIYF
>TRBJ1-3|TRBV11-3|.
CASSADRGSGNTIYF
>TRBJ1-1|TRBV1|few
CASSQDSTASRTEAFF
>TRBJ2-3|TRBV8-2|few
CASSRLAGVPTDTQYF
>TRBJ2-7|TRBV10-2|.
CASSDGRGPHEQYF
>TRBJ2-4|TRBV19|.
CASSMGDIKNIQYF
>TRBJ2-3|TRBV11-3|.
CASTSTGAGYDTQYF
>TRBJ2-3|TRBV27|few
CASSSSGNGITQYF
>TRBJ1-1|TRBV19|.
CASSTRAKGHTEAFF
>TRBJ2-7|TRBV6-8|few
CASSYLAGSFYEQYF
>TRBJ1-5|TRBV16|.
CASSGDKGNQPQHF
>TRBJ1-2|TRBV19|.
CASTPQVASYGYTF
>TRBJ1-1|TRBV19|.
CASNNLRGTNTEAFF
>TRBJ1-1|TRBV6-8|.
CASSPERLWTDEAFF
>TRBJ1-3|TRBV5-1|.
CASSIGRSSGNTIYF
>TRBJ2-5|TRBV28|once
CASSRTPQETQYF
>TRBJ1-2|TRBV28|.
CASSPAPLQDYGYTF
>TRBJ2-2|TRBV6-8|.
CAISVAATGELFF
>TRBJ1-1|TRBV30|few
CAWRSDLATEAFF
>TRBJ2-1|TRBV30|.
CAWTNHNLGEQFF
>TRBJ1-1|TRBV6-8|.
CATWTEMNTEAFF
>TRBJ1-1|TRBV29-1|.
CSAIQGSTEAFF
>TRBJ1-1|TRBV18|.
CASSPLRNTEAFF
>TRBJ2-5|TRBV6-8|few
CASSRAANIQETQYF
>TRBJ1-4|TRBV28|.
CASSHRGDNEKLFF
>TRBJ2-1|TRBV15|once
CATSRGKLSSYNEQFF
>TRBJ1-5|TRBV19|.
CASSRRLGGFGNQPQHF
>TRBJ1-3|TRBV18|once
CASSPGQGGSGNTIYF
>TRBJ1-1|TRBV28|once
CASSLGQGLNTEAFF
>TRBJ1-2|TRBV14|.
CASSQATGSWFGYTF
>TRBJ2-7|TRBV7-7|.
CASSLLLWAGDYEQYF
>TRBJ2-7|TRBV28|.
CASSSLAGGPFYEQYF
>TRBJ2-1|TRBV11-3|few
CASSILAGRVDSQFF
>TRBJ2-1|TRBV9|.
CASSSREAGVPPDEQFF
>TRBJ2-2|TRBV30|.
CAWIKKGLGAGELFF
>TRBJ2-4|TRBV19|.
CASSITRGSLRTDIQYF